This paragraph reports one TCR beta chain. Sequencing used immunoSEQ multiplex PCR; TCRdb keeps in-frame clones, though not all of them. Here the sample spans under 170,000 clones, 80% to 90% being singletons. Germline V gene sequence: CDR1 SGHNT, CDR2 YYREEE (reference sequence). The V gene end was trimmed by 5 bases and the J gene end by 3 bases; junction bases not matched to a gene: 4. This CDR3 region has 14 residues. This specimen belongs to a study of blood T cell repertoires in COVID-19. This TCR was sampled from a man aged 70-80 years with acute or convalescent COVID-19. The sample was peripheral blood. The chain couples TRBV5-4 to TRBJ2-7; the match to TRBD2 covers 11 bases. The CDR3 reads CASRKTSGDYEQYF. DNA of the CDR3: TGTGCCAGCAGAAAGACTAGCGGGGACTACGAGCAGTACTTC.